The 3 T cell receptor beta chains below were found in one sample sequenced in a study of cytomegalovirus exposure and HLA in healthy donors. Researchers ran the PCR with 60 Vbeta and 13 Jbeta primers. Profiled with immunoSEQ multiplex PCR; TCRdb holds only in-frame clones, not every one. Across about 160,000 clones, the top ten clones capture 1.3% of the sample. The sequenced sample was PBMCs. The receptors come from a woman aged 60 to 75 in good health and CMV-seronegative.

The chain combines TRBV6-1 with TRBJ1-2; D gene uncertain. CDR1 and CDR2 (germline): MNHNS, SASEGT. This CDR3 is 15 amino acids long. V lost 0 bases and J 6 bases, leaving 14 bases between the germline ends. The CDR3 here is CASSEAFRKRDGYTF. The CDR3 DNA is TGTGCCAGCAGTGAAGCGTTCAGGAAGCGGGATGGCTACACCTTC.

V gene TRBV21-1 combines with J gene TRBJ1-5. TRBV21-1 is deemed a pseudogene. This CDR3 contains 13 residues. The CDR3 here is CARRGRVWQPQHF. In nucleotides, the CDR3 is TGTGCCCGGCGGGGCCGGGTTTGGCAGCCCCAGCATTTT.

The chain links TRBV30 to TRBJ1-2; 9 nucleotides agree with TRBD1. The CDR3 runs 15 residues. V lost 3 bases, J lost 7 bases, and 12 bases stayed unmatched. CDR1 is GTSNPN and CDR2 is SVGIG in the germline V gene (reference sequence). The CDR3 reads CAWSSSGTGNGGYTF. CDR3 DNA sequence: TGTGCCTGGAGCTCATCCGGGACAGGGAACGGTGGCTACACCTTC.